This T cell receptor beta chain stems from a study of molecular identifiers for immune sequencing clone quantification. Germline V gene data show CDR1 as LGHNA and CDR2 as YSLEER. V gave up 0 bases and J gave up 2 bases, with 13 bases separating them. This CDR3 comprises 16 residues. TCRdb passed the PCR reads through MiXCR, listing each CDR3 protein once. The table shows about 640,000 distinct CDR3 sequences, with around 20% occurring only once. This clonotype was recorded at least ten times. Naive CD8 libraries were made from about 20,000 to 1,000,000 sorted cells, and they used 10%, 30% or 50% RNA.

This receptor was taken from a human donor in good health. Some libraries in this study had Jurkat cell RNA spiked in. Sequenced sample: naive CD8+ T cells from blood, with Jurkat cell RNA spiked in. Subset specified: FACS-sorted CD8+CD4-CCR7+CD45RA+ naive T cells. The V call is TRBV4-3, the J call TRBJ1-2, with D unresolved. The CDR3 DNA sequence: TGCGCCAGCAGCCAAGATTTGTCAGGAGTGAACTATGGCTACACCTTC. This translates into CASSQDLSGVNYGYTF.